This T cell receptor beta chain was sequenced in a study of blood T cell repertoires in COVID-19. At the level of the study: The samples span acute and convalescent COVID-19 from the United States, Italy and Spain. T cells, B-cell-depleted T cells, or PBMCs provided the cDNA or gDNA that served as material.

Trimming shortened V by 1 base and J by 7 bases, and 16 bases separated the two germline ends. CDR1 is LGHDT and CDR2 is YNNKEL in the germline V gene (reference sequence). This CDR3 region has 15 residues. Original data processing: The authors estimated nucleated cell counts from reference gene primer amplification. TCRdb's table, derived via immunoSEQ multiplex PCR, lists solely in-frame clones and lacks some. D and trimming come from the DNA, and the V and J calls and clone size come from that table. The sample contains approximately 190,000 clones, around nine tenths of which appear only once. The chain couples TRBV3-1 (or the pseudogene TRBV3-2) to TRBJ1-1; perhaps TRBD1 as D (5 bases). The specimen was peripheral blood. This sequence originates from a man in his sixties or seventies with active or convalescent COVID-19. DNA for the CDR3: TGTGCCAGCAGCCAAGGCCCCTCAGGGTTGAGTGAAGCTTTCTTT. It specifies CASSQGPSGLSEAFF.